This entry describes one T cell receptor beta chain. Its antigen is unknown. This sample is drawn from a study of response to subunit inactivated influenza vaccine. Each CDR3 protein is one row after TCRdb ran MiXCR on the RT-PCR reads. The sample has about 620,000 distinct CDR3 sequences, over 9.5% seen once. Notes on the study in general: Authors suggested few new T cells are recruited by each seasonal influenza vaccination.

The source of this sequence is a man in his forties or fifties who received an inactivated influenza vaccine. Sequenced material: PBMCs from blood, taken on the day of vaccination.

The CDR3 protein is CAIQLSESSYNEQFF. The CDR3 coding sequence is TGTGCCATCCAACTGTCGGAGAGCTCCTACAATGAGCAGTTCTTC. This sequence joins TRBV10-3 and TRBJ2-1; D call uncertain. V gave up 8 bases and J gave up 0 bases, with 14 bases separating them. Germline lookup yields CDR1 ENHRY and CDR2 SYGVKD. This CDR3 contains 15 residues.